The 18 T cell receptor beta chains below were found in one sample sequenced in a study of shared clonotypes between healthy human individuals. Produced via immunoSEQ multiplex PCR; TCRdb's table is partial and in-frame only. The sample lists about 710,000 clones, around four fifths occurring once. The specimen sequenced was memory CD4+ T cells sorted from blood. The subset is: CD45RA-negative fraction. These receptors all come from a woman aged 25 to 39 in good health.

This clone showed up just a few times. This chain uses TRBV6-1 with TRBJ1-1, with 7 bases fitting TRBD1. Unmatched junction bases numbered 5, after V lost 5 bases and J lost 2 bases. Germline CDR1 reads MNHNS; CDR2 reads SASEGT. This CDR3 has 14 residues. The CDR3 nucleotides read TGTGCCAGCAGTAGGGGGCGAGTAAACACTGAAGCTTTCTTT. Encoded protein: CASSRGRVNTEAFF.

Only one count was recorded for this clone. The chain combines TRBV19 with TRBJ2-7, with 7 bases matching TRBD1. CDR1 and CDR2 (germline): LNHDA, SQIVND (reference sequence). The CDR3 is 15 residues long. V dropped 5 bases and J dropped 4; count of bases not matched to a gene: 11. This CDR3 reads CASSGPRQGDYEQYF. DNA of the CDR3: TGTGCCAGTAGTGGTCCGAGACAGGGCGATTACGAGCAGTACTTC.

With regard to this clone: Other nucleotide sequences from this sample produce the same CDR3. This chain joins TRBV6-1 and TRBJ2-3; D not certain. Trimming removed 3 bases at V and 1 base at J, with 5 bases between. Germline V gene sequence: CDR1 MNHNS, CDR2 SASEGT. This CDR3 has 13 amino acids. CDR3 nucleotide sequence: TGTGCCAGCAGTGACTCACGCACAGATACGCAGTATTTT. Its protein product is CASSDSRTDTQYF.

Ten or more counts support this clone. The chain links TRBV5-1 to TRBJ1-1; D perhaps matches TRBD1 (6 bases). Trimming removed 0 bases at V and 1 base at J, with 10 bases between. The CDR3 consists of 15 residues. Germline V gene data show CDR1 as SGHRS and CDR2 as YFSETQ. In DNA, the CDR3 is TGCGCCAGCAGCTTGGACGGGGGGCGGAACACTGAAGCTTTCTTT. Translated: CASSLDGGRNTEAFF.

The rearrangement links TRBV10-3 to TRBJ1-5; D is perhaps TRBD1 (5 bases). Germline CDR1 and CDR2: ENHRY and SYGVKD. There are 14 residues in the CDR3. V lost 6 bases and J 6 bases, leaving 15 bases between the germline ends. The CDR3: CAIRGDLEGQPQHF. The CDR3 DNA reads TGTGCCATCAGAGGGGACCTCGAAGGTCAGCCCCAGCATTTT.

This clone was seen at least ten times. The chain links TRBV25-1 to TRBJ2-4, with unresolved D. With 4 bases removed from V and 4 bases from J, the gap between germline ends came to 17 bases. Germline V gene data show CDR1 as MGHDK and CDR2 as SYGVNS. The length of the CDR3 is 16 residues. The CDR3 loop is CASSANGREGKNIQYF. Here the CDR3 DNA reads TGTGCCAGCAGTGCTAATGGTCGAGAAGGGAAAAACATTCAGTACTTC. The variable domain in full, with the rest retrieved from reference TRBV25-1 and TRBJ2-4, is EADIYQTPRYLVIGTGKKITLECSQTMGHDKMYWYQQDPGMELHLIHYSYGVNSTEKGDLSSESTVSRIRTEHFPLTLESARPSHTSQYLCASSANGREGKNIQYFGAGTRLSVL.

This chain uses TRBV14 with TRBJ2-2; D is possibly TRBD1 or TRBD2 (5 bases each). The length of the CDR3 is 15 residues. The V and J ends lost 2 bases and 6 bases respectively, with 13 bases between them. Germline assignment: CDR1 SGHDN and CDR2 FVKESK. DNA of the CDR3: TGTGCCAGCAGCCAATTTACAGGAGGCGCCGGGGAGCTGTTTTTT. It specifies CASSQFTGGAGELFF.

The CDR3 protein is CASSPTRTRETQYF. The CDR3 DNA reads TGCGCCAGCAGCCCGACCAGAACTCGAGAGACCCAGTACTTC. The genes are TRBV5-1 and TRBJ2-5, with D uncertain. Germline lookup yields CDR1 SGHRS and CDR2 YFSETQ. CDR3 length: 14 amino acids. With 4 bases removed from V and 4 bases from J, the gap between germline ends came to 14 bases. The full variable domain, its missing parts supplied by reference TRBV5-1 and TRBJ2-5, is KAGVTQTPRYLIKTRGQQVTLSCSPISGHRSVSWYQQTPGQGLQFLFEYFSETQRNKGNFPGRFSGRQFSNSRSEMNVSTLELGDSALYLCASSPTRTRETQYFGPGTRLLVL.

The chain combines TRBV5-1 with TRBJ2-7; a possible D gene is TRBD2 (5 bases). This CDR3 has 13 residues. CDR1 and CDR2 from the germline V gene are SGHRS and YFSETQ. The V end lost 4 bases, the J end lost 3 bases, and 11 bases lay between the germline ends. CDR3 nucleotide sequence: TGCGCCAGCAGCCCTTGGGGAGACTACGAGCAGTACTTC. Its protein product is CASSPWGDYEQYF.

This chain connects TRBV2 to TRBJ2-7, with D possibly being TRBD1 (6 bases). Per the germline V gene, CDR1 is SNHLY and CDR2 is FYNNEI. The CDR3 has 13 residues. Trimming stripped 5 bases from V and 4 bases from J, with 12 bases between. The CDR3 sequence: CASSQGQTYEQYF. The CDR3 nucleotides read TGTGCCAGCAGTCAAGGACAGACTTACGAGCAGTACTTC.

This chain connects TRBV28 to TRBJ1-2; weak D call: TRBD1 (6 bases). CDR3 length: 15 amino acids. Germline loops: CDR1 MDHEN, CDR2 SYDVKM. Trimming took 7 bases from V and 2 from J, leaving 17 bases between them. DNA for the CDR3: TGTGCCAGCACCCCGCTGGCTGGACAGAACTATGGCTACACCTTC. Its protein product is CASTPLAGQNYGYTF.

The chain recombines TRBV9 with TRBJ2-1, with a possible D match to TRBD1 (7 bases). V lost 1 base and J 6 bases, leaving 8 bases between the germline ends. The CDR3 is 13 residues long. Germline loops: CDR1 SGDLS, CDR2 YYNGEE. CDR3 nucleotides: TGTGCCAGCAGCGTACAGGGGGGCAATGAGCAGTTCTTC. Translated, it gives CASSVQGGNEQFF. The whole variable domain, remainder taken from reference TRBV9 and TRBJ2-1, is DSGVTQTPKHLITATGQRVTLRCSPRSGDLSVYWYQQSLDQGLQFLIQYYNGEERAKGNILERFSAQQFPDLHSELNLSSLELGDSALYFCASSVQGGNEQFFGPGTRLTVL.

This clone has just a few counts. The chain carries TRBV7-9 and TRBJ2-1; 13 positions match TRBD2. The J segment lost 8 bases and the V segment lost 5 bases, leaving 6 bases of the junction unmatched. Germline-derived CDR1 and CDR2 are SEHNR and FQNEAQ (reference sequence). The CDR3 has 15 residues. CDR3: CASSAGTSGTDEQFF. DNA for the CDR3: TGTGCCAGCAGCGCTGGGACTAGCGGGACGGATGAGCAGTTCTTC.

This chain links TRBV5-4 with TRBJ1-5; 8 bases match TRBD1. The J segment lost 4 bases and the V segment lost 4 bases, leaving 13 bases of the junction unmatched. The CDR3 is 17 amino acids. Germline V gene lookup returns CDR1 SGHNT and CDR2 YYREEE (reference sequence). This CDR3 is CASSQTNRGSKNQPQHF. CDR3 nucleotides: TGTGCCAGCAGCCAAACAAACAGGGGGTCCAAAAATCAGCCCCAGCATTTT.

This rearrangement joins TRBV28 to TRBJ1-3; no clear D gene. The ends were cut back, 4 bases at V and 0 bases at J, with 13 bases in the middle. The CDR3 runs 16 residues. Germline V gives CDR1 MDHEN, CDR2 SYDVKM. CDR3: CASSSSLFTSGNTIYF. The CDR3 coding sequence is TGTGCCAGCAGTTCCTCCCTGTTTACCTCTGGAAACACCATATATTTT.

This clone showed up just a few times. The rearrangement uses TRBV5-1 and TRBJ1-2; 7 bases are shared with TRBD1. In germline, CDR1 is SGHRS, CDR2 YFSETQ. This CDR3 is 15 amino acids long. J lost 5 bases, V lost 6 bases, and 13 bases had no gene match. In DNA form, the CDR3 reads TGCGCCAGCACCCCAGGACAGGAACTAAGTTATGGCTACACCTTC. As protein: CASTPGQELSYGYTF.

The chain employs TRBV28 and TRBJ2-1, with D unresolved. V was clipped by 2 bases and J by 6 bases, with 14 bases between them. The germline V gene has CDR1 MDHEN and CDR2 SYDVKM. This CDR3 has 15 amino acids. The CDR3 sequence is CASSLNGVVSNEQFF. CDR3 DNA sequence: TGTGCCAGCAGTTTAAATGGGGTCGTTAGCAATGAGCAGTTCTTC.

The chain is built from TRBV5-1 and TRBJ2-2; D gene ambiguous. V was clipped by 4 bases and J by 5 bases, with 9 bases between them. The CDR3 sequence is 13 residues long. Germline CDR1 is SGHRS and CDR2 is YFSETQ. For the CDR3, the DNA is TGCGCCAGCAGCCAGTGGGGTACCGGGGAGCTGTTTTTT. Translation: CASSQWGTGELFF.